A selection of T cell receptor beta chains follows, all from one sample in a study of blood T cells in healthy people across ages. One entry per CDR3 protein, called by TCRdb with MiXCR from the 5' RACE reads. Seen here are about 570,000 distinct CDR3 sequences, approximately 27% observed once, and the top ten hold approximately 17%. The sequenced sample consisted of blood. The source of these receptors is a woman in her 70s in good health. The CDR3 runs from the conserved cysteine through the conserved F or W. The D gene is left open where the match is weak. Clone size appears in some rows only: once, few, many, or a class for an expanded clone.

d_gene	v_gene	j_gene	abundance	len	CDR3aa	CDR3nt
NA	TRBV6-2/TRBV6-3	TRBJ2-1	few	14	CASSRRGGTDEQFF	TGTGCCAGCAGCCGTCGAGGGGGGACCGATGAGCAGTTCTTC
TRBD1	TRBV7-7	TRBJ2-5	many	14	CASSRDRASETQYF	TGTGCTAGCAGCCGGGACAGGGCATCGGAGACCCAGTACTTC
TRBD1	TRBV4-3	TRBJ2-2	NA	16	CASSQRTGANTGELFF	TGCGCCAGCAGCCAAAGGACAGGGGCGAACACCGGGGAGCTGTTTTTT
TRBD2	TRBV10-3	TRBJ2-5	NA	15	CAISDISGAGETQYF	TGTGCCATCAGTGACATTAGCGGGGCAGGGGAGACCCAGTACTTC
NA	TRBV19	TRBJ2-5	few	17	CASNTLSRAGKQETQYF	TGTGCCAGTAATACCCTCTCCCGGGCAGGGAAGCAAGAGACCCAGTACTTC
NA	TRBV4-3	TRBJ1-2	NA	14	CASSQDFEGYGYTF	TGCGCCAGCAGCCAAGATTTCGAAGGCTATGGCTACACCTTC
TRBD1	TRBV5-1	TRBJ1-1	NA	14	CASSPSRQGLEAFF	TGCGCCAGCAGCCCTTCCCGACAGGGACTCGAAGCTTTCTTT
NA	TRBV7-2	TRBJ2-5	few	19	CASSLSRFGVDRYQETQYF	TGTGCCAGCAGCTTATCCCGATTTGGGGTAGACCGTTACCAAGAGACCCAGTACTTC
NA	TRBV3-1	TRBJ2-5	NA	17	CASTPEPGGTDQETQYF	TGTGCCAGCACGCCAGAGCCGGGCGGGACAGACCAAGAGACCCAGTACTTC
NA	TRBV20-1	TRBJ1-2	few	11	CSAWVPIGYTF	TGCAGTGCATGGGTTCCCATTGGCTACACCTTC
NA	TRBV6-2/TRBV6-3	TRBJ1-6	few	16	CASSYPRSLRNSPLHF	TGTGCCAGCAGTTACCCCAGATCCCTCAGGAATTCACCCCTCCACTTT
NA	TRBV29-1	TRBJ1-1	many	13	CSVTTGFLAEAFF	TGCAGCGTCACGACGGGGTTTCTCGCTGAAGCTTTCTTT
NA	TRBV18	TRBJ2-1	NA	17	CASSPLGLAGNGNEQFF	TGTGCCAGCTCACCACTAGGGCTGGCGGGGAATGGCAATGAGCAGTTCTTC
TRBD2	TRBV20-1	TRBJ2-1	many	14	CSAQRTSGVVEQFF	TGCAGTGCTCAAAGGACTAGCGGGGTAGTTGAGCAGTTCTTC
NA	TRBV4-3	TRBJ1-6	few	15	CASSQSDRYNSPLHF	TGCGCCAGCAGCCAGTCGGACAGATATAATTCACCCCTCCACTTT
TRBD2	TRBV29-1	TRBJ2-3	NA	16	CSAPGGGIRVSDTQYF	TGCAGCGCCCCCGGGGGGGGAATTCGAGTTTCAGATACGCAGTATTTT
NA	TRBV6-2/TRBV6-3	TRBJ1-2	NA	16	CASSYSGTESFYGYTF	TGTGCCAGCAGTTACTCGGGAACGGAGAGCTTCTATGGCTACACCTTC
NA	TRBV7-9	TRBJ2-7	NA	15	CASSLAASLAYEQYF	TGTGCCAGCAGCTTAGCGGCCAGCCTTGCCTACGAGCAGTACTTC
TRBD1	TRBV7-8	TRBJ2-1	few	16	CASSLEGGWSYNEQFF	TGTGCCAGCAGCTTAGAAGGGGGCTGGTCCTACAATGAGCAGTTCTTC
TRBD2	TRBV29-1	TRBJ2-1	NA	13	CSVRTSGGGEQFF	TGCAGCGTTCGGACTAGCGGGGGAGGTGAGCAGTTCTTC
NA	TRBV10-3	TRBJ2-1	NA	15	CAITSPPGSYNEQFF	TGTGCCATCACCTCTCCCCCAGGCTCCTACAATGAGCAGTTCTTC
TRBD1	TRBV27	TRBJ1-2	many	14	CASSRDRDNYGYTF	TGTGCCAGCAGTCGGGACAGAGATAACTATGGCTACACCTTC
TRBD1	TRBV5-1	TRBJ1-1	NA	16	CASSLQLPGQGIEAFF	TGCGCCAGCAGCTTGCAACTCCCGGGACAGGGGATTGAAGCTTTCTTT
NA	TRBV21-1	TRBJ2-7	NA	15	CASSKEFKFAGAQYF	TGTGCCAGCAGCAAAGAGTTTAAGTTCGCAGGGGCGCAGTACTTC
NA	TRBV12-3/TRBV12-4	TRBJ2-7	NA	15	CASSTGQSSSYEQYF	TGTGCCAGCAGCACTGGACAGAGCAGCTCCTACGAGCAGTACTTC
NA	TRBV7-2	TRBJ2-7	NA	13	CASSFQRAYEQYF	TGTGCCAGCAGCTTTCAGAGGGCCTACGAGCAGTACTTC
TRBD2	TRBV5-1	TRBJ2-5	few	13	CASRRGLQETQYF	TGCGCCAGCAGGCGGGGGTTGCAAGAGACCCAGTACTTC
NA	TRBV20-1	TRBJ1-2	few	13	CSAGQGKNYGYTF	TGCAGTGCTGGCCAGGGAAAGAACTATGGCTACACCTTC
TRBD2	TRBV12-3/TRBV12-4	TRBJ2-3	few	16	CASSLYREGLTDTQYF	TGTGCCAGCAGTTTATATAGGGAGGGCCTCACAGATACGCAGTATTTT
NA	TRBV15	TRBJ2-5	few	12	CATSRGVETQYF	TGTGCCACCAGCAGGGGAGTAGAGACCCAGTACTTC
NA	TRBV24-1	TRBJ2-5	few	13	CATSPESQETQYF	TGTGCCACCAGCCCCGAGAGCCAAGAGACCCAGTACTTC
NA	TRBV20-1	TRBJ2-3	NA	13	CSANDPGTDTQYF	TGCAGTGCAAACGACCCGGGCACAGATACGCAGTATTTT
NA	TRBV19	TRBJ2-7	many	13	CASSIGGYDEQYF	TGTGCCAGTAGTATTGGGGGTTACGACGAGCAGTACTTC
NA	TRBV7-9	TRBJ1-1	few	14	CASSLDNLNTEAFF	TGTGCCAGCAGCCTGGACAACTTGAACACTGAAGCTTTCTTT
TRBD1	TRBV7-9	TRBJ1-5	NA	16	CASSWASGQGYQPQHF	TGTGCCAGCAGCTGGGCCTCGGGACAGGGTTATCAGCCCCAGCATTTT
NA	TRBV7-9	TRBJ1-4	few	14	CASSHRDWDEKLFF	TGTGCCAGCAGCCACCGGGACTGGGATGAAAAACTGTTTTTT
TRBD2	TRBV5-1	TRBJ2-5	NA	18	CASSFGSGGHTIQETQYF	TGCGCCAGCAGCTTTGGTAGCGGGGGCCACACAATCCAAGAGACCCAGTACTTC
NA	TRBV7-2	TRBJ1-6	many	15	CASSLNNRETSPLHF	TGTGCCAGCAGCTTAAACAACAGGGAGACTTCACCCCTCCACTTT
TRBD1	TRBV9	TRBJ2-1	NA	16	CASRGPGTGGRNEQFF	TGTGCCAGCAGAGGCCCCGGGACAGGGGGGAGGAATGAGCAGTTCTTC
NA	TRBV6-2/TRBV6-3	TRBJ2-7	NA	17	CASSYSIERAYSYEQYF	TGTGCCAGCAGTTACTCGATAGAGCGGGCCTACTCCTACGAGCAGTACTTC
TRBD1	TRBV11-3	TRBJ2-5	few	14	CASSHTRGQETQYF	TGTGCCAGCAGCCACACAAGGGGGCAGGAGACCCAGTACTTC
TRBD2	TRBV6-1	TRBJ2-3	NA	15	CASSIWGGRADTQYF	TGTGCCAGCAGCATATGGGGGGGGAGGGCAGATACGCAGTATTTT
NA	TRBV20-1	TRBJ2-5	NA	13	CSASGGWEETQYF	TGCAGTGCTAGCGGGGGATGGGAGGAGACCCAGTACTTC
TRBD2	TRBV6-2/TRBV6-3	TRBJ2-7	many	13	CASSPGLASEQYF	TGTGCCAGCAGTCCGGGACTAGCAAGCGAGCAGTACTTC
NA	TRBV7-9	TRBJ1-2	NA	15	CASSLADLSNYGYTF	TGTGCCAGCAGCTTGGCCGACCTTTCTAACTATGGCTACACCTTC
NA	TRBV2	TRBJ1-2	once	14	CASIGQLHDYGYTF	TGTGCCAGCATTGGACAGCTACATGACTATGGCTACACCTTC
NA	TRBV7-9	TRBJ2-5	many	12	CASSLALETQYF	TGTGCCAGCAGCTTGGCTCTCGAGACCCAGTACTTC
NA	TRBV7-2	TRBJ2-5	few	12	CASSPLGTTQYF	TGTGCCAGCAGCCCCCTAGGGACGACCCAGTACTTC
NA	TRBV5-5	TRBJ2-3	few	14	CAGSLTGGADTQYF	TGTGCCGGCAGCTTGACGGGGGGCGCAGATACGCAGTATTTT
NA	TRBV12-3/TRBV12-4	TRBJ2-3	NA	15	CASSLVSDLTDTQYF	TGTGCCAGCAGTTTGGTGAGCGACCTCACAGATACGCAGTATTTT
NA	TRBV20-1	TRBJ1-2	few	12	CSAYSRGYGYTF	TGCAGTGCTTATTCGAGGGGATATGGCTACACCTTC
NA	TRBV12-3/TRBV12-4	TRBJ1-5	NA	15	CASSPQSPNGQPQHF	TGTGCCAGCAGTCCACAGTCCCCCAATGGGCAGCCCCAGCATTTT
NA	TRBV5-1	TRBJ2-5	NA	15	CASSSQGTWEETQYF	TGCGCCAGCAGCTCACAGGGTACCTGGGAAGAGACCCAGTACTTC
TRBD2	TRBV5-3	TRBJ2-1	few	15	CARSLYGLVIDEQFF	TGTGCCAGAAGCTTGTACGGACTAGTGATTGATGAGCAGTTCTTC
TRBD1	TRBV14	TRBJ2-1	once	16	CASSQDVGTGYNEQFF	TGTGCCAGCAGCCAAGATGTTGGGACAGGGTACAATGAGCAGTTCTTC
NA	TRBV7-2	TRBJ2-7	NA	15	CASSLTMSGAYEQYF	TGTGCCAGCAGCTTAACGATGAGTGGCGCCTACGAGCAGTACTTC
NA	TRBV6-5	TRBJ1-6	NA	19	CASSYSMEGGGHYNSPLHF	TGTGCCAGCAGTTACTCGATGGAAGGAGGGGGTCATTATAATTCACCCCTCCACTTT
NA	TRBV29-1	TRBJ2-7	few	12	CSFQGSGYEQYF	TGCAGTTTTCAGGGATCTGGCTACGAGCAGTACTTC
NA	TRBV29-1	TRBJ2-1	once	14	CSVLGPPPHLVQFF	TGCAGCGTTCTAGGCCCTCCCCCCCACTTGGTGCAGTTCTTC